Sequencing of this TCR beta chain was carried out in a study of cytomegalovirus exposure and HLA in healthy donors. Background on the study: Early released data comprised some 85 million unique TCRs from HLA-typed donors.

In the PCR, 60 Vbeta and 13 Jbeta primers were used. The assay was immunoSEQ multiplex PCR, and TCRdb's table has in-frame clones only and misses some. This sample carries around 130,000 clones, around 75% of them seen once, and the ten largest clones take less than 4%. Whole-study results and caveats: Later genetic work tied a missense DCLRE1C variant to beta-chain V and J trimming.

For this clone: What it binds is unknown.

This TCR was sampled from a man aged 25-45 years in good health and CMV-seronegative. Sequenced: PBMCs.

The CDR3 protein is CASSSQGAGANVLTF. CDR3 bases: TGTGCCAGCAGCTCCCAGGGCGCTGGGGCCAACGTCCTGACTTTC. This chain links TRBV7-8 with TRBJ2-6, with TRBD1 as a possible D gene (5 bases). The CDR3 has 15 residues. Trimming pared 4 bases from V and 2 bases from J, leaving 9 bases between. Germline CDR1 and CDR2: SGHVS and FQNEAQ.